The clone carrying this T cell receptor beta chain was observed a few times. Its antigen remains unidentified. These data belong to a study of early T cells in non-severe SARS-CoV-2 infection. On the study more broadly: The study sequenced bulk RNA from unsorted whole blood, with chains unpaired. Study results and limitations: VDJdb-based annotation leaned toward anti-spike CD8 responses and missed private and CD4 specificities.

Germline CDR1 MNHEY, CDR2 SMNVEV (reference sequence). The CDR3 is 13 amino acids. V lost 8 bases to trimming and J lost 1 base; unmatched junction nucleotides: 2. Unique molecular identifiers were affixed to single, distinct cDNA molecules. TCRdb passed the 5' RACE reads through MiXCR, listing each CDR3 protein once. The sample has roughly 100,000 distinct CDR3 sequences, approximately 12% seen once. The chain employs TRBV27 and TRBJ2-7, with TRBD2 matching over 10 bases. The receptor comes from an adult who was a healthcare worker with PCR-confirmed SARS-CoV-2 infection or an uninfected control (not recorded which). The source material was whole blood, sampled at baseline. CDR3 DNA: TGTGCCAGCCGGACTAGCGGATCCTACGAGCAGTACTTC. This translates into CASRTSGSYEQYF.